This T cell receptor beta chain stems from a study of blood T cell repertoires in COVID-19. Background on the study: Researchers got acute and convalescent COVID-19 samples from the United States, Italy and Spain. From T cells, B-cell-depleted T cells, or PBMCs came the material, which was cDNA or gDNA.

In the original workflow: Estimates of nucleated cell counts were drawn from the amplification of reference gene primers. Data came from immunoSEQ multiplex PCR; TCRdb stores just in-frame clones and leaves some out. The D gene and trimming were derived from the DNA, and the V and J assignments and clone size from that table. Seen here are 120,000 or so clones, 70% to 80% observed once, and the top ten hold 5.5% to 7%. V was clipped by 1 base and J by 7 bases, with 7 bases between them. This CDR3 has 11 amino acids. The germline V gene encodes CDR1 DFQATT and CDR2 SNEGSKA (reference sequence). This clone was seen a single time.

This TCR was recovered from an older man with acute or convalescent COVID-19. This rearrangement joins TRBV20-1 to TRBJ1-2; D perhaps matches TRBD1 (5 bases). The sequencing sample was made of peripheral blood. The chain's CDR3 is CSARVGGGYTF. The CDR3 DNA is TGCAGTGCTAGAGTCGGGGGTGGCTACACCTTC.